The 5 T cell receptor beta chains below all came from one sample that was sequenced in a study of control samples from healthy donors and cancer patients. The data were produced by immunoSEQ multiplex PCR, yet TCRdb's version contains in-frame clones alone and is incomplete. The table records approximately 81,000 clones, about 94% of them present only once. The sample consisted of blood. These receptor sequences come from a woman under 30 in good health.

The genes are TRBV27 and TRBJ1-1; no reliable D call. CDR1 is MNHEY and CDR2 is SMNVEV in the germline V gene (reference sequence). The CDR3 consists of 14 residues. The V and J ends lost 5 bases and 5 bases respectively, with 15 bases between them. The CDR3 reads CASSPIRFVTEAFF. DNA of the CDR3: TGTGCCAGCAGTCCCATCCGATTTGTGACTGAAGCTTTCTTT.

The chain couples TRBV6-5 to TRBJ2-2; D is ambiguous. Germline loops: CDR1 MNHEY, CDR2 SVGAGI. The CDR3 is 14 residues long. Trimming shortened V by 0 bases and J by 5 bases, and 7 bases separated the two germline ends. The CDR3 region has the DNA TGTGCCAGCAGTTACTCGTCTAGAACCGGGGAGCTGTTTTTT. Translation: CASSYSSRTGELFF.

The chain links TRBV27 to TRBJ2-7; no definite D call. V was trimmed by 3 bases and J by 0 bases, leaving 12 bases between them. The V gene's germline CDR1 is MNHEY and CDR2 SMNVEV (reference sequence). CDR3 length equals 15 residues. This CDR3 is CASSFLLGPSYEQYF. The CDR3 region has the DNA TGTGCCAGCAGTTTCCTTTTGGGTCCCTCCTACGAGCAGTACTTC.

V and J are TRBV15 and TRBJ2-1; 9 bases fit TRBD1. V shed 3 bases and J 8 bases; nucleotides not matched to a gene: 20. Looked up from germline, CDR1 is LNHNV and CDR2 is YYDKDF (reference sequence). CDR3 length equals 19 residues. The chain's CDR3 is CATSRLRGQGPAGLYEQFF. CDR3 DNA: TGTGCCACCAGCAGGCTCCGGGGACAGGGTCCAGCGGGGCTTTATGAGCAGTTCTTC.

The genes are TRBV6-4 and TRBJ2-1, with D hard to call. Germline V gene sequence: CDR1 MRHNA, CDR2 SNTAGT. V gave up 0 bases and J gave up 7 bases, with 10 bases separating them. This CDR3 has 14 residues. The CDR3 protein is CASSDSSGLNEQFF. The CDR3 DNA follows: TGTGCCAGCAGTGACTCCTCCGGCCTAAATGAGCAGTTCTTC.